This T cell receptor (beta chain) was captured in a study of low-dose radiotherapy and immunotherapy resistance in tumors. Time point defined: before trial treatment. All of the donors were given nivolumab, ipilimumab, aspirin, low-dose cyclophosphamide and low-dose radiotherapy as part of RACIN, a single-arm trial. First-strand cDNA used TRAV- and TRBV-specific primers, covering alpha and beta chains. For amplifying TCRs, the PCR ran for approximately 21 cycles with Phusion, which was used together with a constant-region primer and the adapter on the V primers. The mRNA which had been isolated was amplified by in vitro transcription. TCRdb re-analysed the reads in MiXCR, keeping a single row per CDR3 protein. Of 100,000 or so distinct CDR3 sequences detected, 8% to 10% appear once; the ten largest clones hold roughly 1%. In its sample, this clonotype was seen many times. Trimming shortened V by 1 base and J by 0 bases, and 8 bases separated the two germline ends. Germline lookup yields CDR1 SGHAT and CDR2 FQDESV (reference sequence). CDR3 length: 15 residues.

Sequences were derived from PBMCs, sampled before treatment. The clonotype was recovered from a male donor with prostate cancer. This chain links TRBV11-1 with TRBJ2-3, with D hard to call. CDR3 sequence reads: CASSLEQISTDTQYF. The CDR3, as DNA: TGTGCCAGCAGCTTAGAACAAATTAGCACAGATACGCAGTATTTT.